The subject of this entry is one TCR beta chain. The target of this receptor is not known. Base qualities are missing; no much larger clone stands one base away. The sample comes from a study of cytomegalovirus exposure and HLA in healthy donors (dated by TCRdb to about 2017). General notes on the study: An earlier analysis of approximately 600 of the donors reported approximately 270 Gb of sequence data and roughly 110 million unique TCR beta sequences from about 179 million T cells. Roughly 300 gigabases of sequencing data and approximately 92 million unique TCR sequences made up an early release that covered several hundred HLA-typed donors. Of the roughly 390 genotyped donors, about 80% fell in the genetic ancestry cluster associated with self-reported Caucasian donors. The study aimed to test whether signatures of past pathogen exposure could be identified by cataloging public T cell receptors. The T cell repertoires of around 730 subjects were profiled by immunosequencing and related to cytomegalovirus serostatus. In addition to the first cohort of approximately 670 subjects, a separate validation cohort of 120 different subjects was used. To predict cytomegalovirus infection status, the study combined high-throughput TCR immunosequencing, statistical association of individual TCRs with disease status, and machine learning. In a later analysis, previously published TCR beta repertoires from 550 to 700 donors were re-analyzed and high-resolution HLA genotyping was added so that TCR occurrence patterns could be studied. In the later analysis, no new phenotypic data were used to find candidate immune exposures; instead, reliance was placed on TCR beta sequences and their occurrence across donors. An earlier analysis of more than 450 of the donors used high-throughput TCR beta sequencing to judge whether each TCR beta V gene segment behaved as functional or pseudogenic. Alongside the repertoire data, information on donor age, sex, ethnicity and CMV serostatus was compiled. A later genetic analysis used genome-wide SNP genotypes for about 65% of the roughly 700 donors, treating that subset as a discovery cohort. Every discovery cohort repertoire had been produced on one sequencing platform. HLA typing included class I and class II loci at four-digit resolution. Typing coverage varied by locus: about 629-630 donors for A, B, C, DRB1 and DQB1; around 560 for DQA1; over 600 for DPA1; around 450 for DPB1. Roughly five DR-DQ haplotypes were handled as single units for association and clustering, since linkage in the cohort was strong. Among approximately 370 genotyped donors of the cohort, an average of roughly 230,000 unique TCR beta nucleotide sequences was sequenced per donor, of which roughly 17% were non-productive. What the research found in general, with its limitations: In a later analysis, several top co-occurrence clusters were reported to appear linked to parvovirus B19, influenza, CMV and Epstein-Barr virus. In this cohort, only TCR beta chains were sequenced, and detectable features were limited by the absence of alpha or paired-chain data. According to a later analysis, TCR association rates differed among HLA loci, with DRB1 alleles showing the most associated TCRs and HLA-C alleles showing the fewest. A later genetic analysis reported fewer N-insertions in productive TCRs among donors in an Asian-associated ancestry cluster than the approximately 670-donor mean. In an earlier analysis of 587 of the donors, most TCR beta V segments appeared in productive rearrangements about 87% or about 30% of the time, broadly matching IMGT annotations. According to the authors, the approach could potentially be generalized to other disease states and immunological phenotypes. Because some donors lacked HLA typing at each locus, the association tests relied only on the typed subset. A further reported finding was that TCR beta sequences accurately predicted the HLA-A and HLA-B alleles for most subjects in the first cohort. A later analysis found that HLA-associated TCR beta chains were more clonally expanded and had lower generation probabilities than equally common non-associated chains. Because the 87-base-pair reads could not distinguish some IMGT-functional V segments, including TRBV6-2 and TRBV6-3, those segments were excluded. Correlated functional status among segregating V segments might be attributable to linkage disequilibrium, but an unknown experimental factor could not be ruled out. In vitro tests confirmed that a few of the cytomegalovirus-associated TCR beta chains recognize cytomegalovirus antigens. In the study, 150 to 200 TCR beta chains were listed as associated with cytomegalovirus. The sequencing pipeline was judged likely to have produced a cluster of highly shared sequence variants as a technical artifact. Specific HLA alleles were associated with 15,000 to 20,000 TCR beta sequences at a false discovery rate of 0.05 in a later analysis. The classifier was reported to diagnose cytomegalovirus status with high specificity and sensitivity in both the original and validation cohorts. When HLA alleles, especially DR and DQ, strongly co-occurred, TCR associations were difficult to assign to individual alleles. Because counts were too low, seventeen rarely observed V segments, including chromosome 9 orphons, were excluded from the earlier analysis of 587 of the donors. The only immune exposure information available for the cohort was CMV serostatus. Across donors, most TCR sequences were observed very rarely, whereas some public TCRs were present in many individuals. In a later genetic analysis, a missense DCLRE1C variant was associated with V-gene and J-gene trimming of TCR beta chains, and the association was replicated in an independent cohort. In a later analysis, most CMV-associated TCR beta chains were found to appear HLA-restricted, with HLA associations seemingly driven largely by CMV exposure. Sequencing depth was assumed to be roughly uniform across donors in the presence/absence analyses, though that assumption may not hold.

V loses 4 bases, J loses 13 bases, and the germline ends lie 16 bases apart. Based on the germline V gene, the CDR1 and CDR2 sequences are SGHDN and FVKESK. The CDR3 holds 13 amino acids from the cysteine to the phenylalanine. Solely the CDR3 DNA is kept, with 39 bases framed from the first base. The cohort was made up of around 720 healthy bone marrow donors. Cohort members were all nominally healthy when sampled, although unrecorded immune exposures were likely present. The donor was CMV seropositive and belonged to the group of over 250 seropositive cohort members. Every donor gave a peripheral blood sample, and the peripheral blood mononuclear cells from that sample were used for TCR beta sequencing. The Qiagen DNeasy Blood Extraction Kit was used to extract genomic DNA from the blood cell samples. Receptor amplification or capture employed the immunoSEQ multiplex PCR assay. A mixture of 60 forward primers for TCR Vbeta segments and 13 reverse primers for TCR Jbeta segments was used in the multiplex PCR. A multiplex PCR assay on genomic DNA amplified the CDR3 region of rearranged TCR beta genes. The Illumina HiSeq System was used to sequence the amplified TCR beta libraries as 87-base-pair reads. Processing in the source paper ran as follows. A later analysis counted tens of millions of unique TCR beta chains across the 500 to 850 repertoires, and some 11 million of these chains were shared by at least two donors. Raw reads were error-corrected and collapsed into unique sequences by a nearest-neighbor algorithm in which closely related sequences were merged to remove PCR and sequencing errors. V, D and J gene segments were assigned by aligning CDR3 sequences to IMGT reference sequences. For a sequence to be retained, a match of at least six nucleotides was required to both a V gene segment and a J gene segment. A rearrangement counted as productive if the CDR3 had no stop codons and remained in frame with V and J, and every other rearrangement counted as non-productive. CDR3 was defined according to IMGT convention as the region running from the second conserved V-encoded cysteine to the conserved J-encoded phenylalanine. The earlier analysis of about 500 of the donors excluded sequences that lacked an unambiguous match to a single V gene segment. In an earlier analysis of a few hundred of the donors, a V segment was called functional when productive rearrangements were above 56.7%, and segregating when the standard deviation between donors exceeded 5%. A statistical classification framework was built to diagnose cytomegalovirus status from the catalog of TCR beta chain sequences. In a later analysis, V and J genes were assigned by comparing TCR nucleotide sequences against IMGT/GENE-DB human TR gene sequences. Using the TCRdist pipeline, a later analysis assigned CDR3 sequences along with most-parsimonious VDJ recombination scenarios. In a later analysis, every TCR beta chain was defined by the combination of its CDR3 amino acid sequence and its V-gene family, and reads without a unique V-gene family were dropped. As a way to deal with suspected cross-contamination and a sequencing artifact, a later analysis dropped 592 nucleotide sequences that were highly shared and had low generation probability. For each public chain, a later analysis derived a clonal expansion index from normalized ranks of inferred template counts within each repertoire. Generation probabilities in a later analysis came from a VDJ recombination model fitted to out-of-frame rearrangements, and those results were checked against IGoR. In a later analysis, hypergeometric tests were used to score TCR-TCR, TCR-HLA and TCR-CMV co-occurrence, with a repertoire-size bias correction applied to TCR pairs. A later analysis estimated false discovery rates by permuting HLA or CMV assignments 20 times. In a later analysis, co-occurring TCRs were grouped with DBSCAN, and TCRdist sequence similarity was added when clustering was performed within HLA-allele-positive subsets. Repertoires with fewer than 30,000 or more than 120,000 public chains, plus five repertoires with anomalous nucleotide sharing, were excluded from co-occurrence clustering. TCRdb stores this immuneACCESS table with in-frame sequences only. Part of the clones is absent; in the studies checked, under half of the shortfall reflects unresolved V genes, and no reason is known for the rest. D and trimming come from the DNA, and the V and J calls and clone size come from that table. The sample table contains around 240,000 clones; only one count was recorded for roughly 82% of them. The leading ten clones occupy around 5.4% of the sample.

The origin of this receptor is a woman aged 35 to 49 in good health and CMV-seropositive. The source material was PBMCs. This sequence uses TRBV14 and TRBJ1-4; TRBD1 is a possible D gene, resting on 5 matching bases. The DNA sequence follows: TGTGCCAGCAGCCCTGGGGGGAGAGGAGGACTGTTTTTT. Its translation is CASSPGGRGGLFF.